This T cell receptor beta chain came from a study of blood T cell repertoires in COVID-19 (dated by TCRdb to the early 2020s). Background for the entire study: Samples from collaborators originated in the United States, Italy and Spain and spanned both the acute and convalescent phases of COVID-19. The prospective study material was composed of cDNA or gDNA derived from T cells, B-cell-depleted T cells, or PBMCs. The dataset comprised deeply sampled blood TCRbeta repertoires from subjects exposed to, actively infected with, or recovered from COVID-19. The repertoires were made available in a free public database intended to serve as a resource for research on the immune response to SARS-CoV-2. Samples came from the ongoing ImmuneRACE study (first 160 participants) plus 1,254 subjects from 6 global collaborators. A de-identified subject ID, COVID-19 status, age in years and sex were almost always included in the sample metadata. HLA class I and class II types, where available, came from metadata supplied by the sample provider rather than from assay-based typing. What the study reported, not specific to this receptor: How much clinical and demographic metadata was included differed by source and by participant, and the metadata was provided uncurated.

Only one count was recorded for this clone. Which antigen it targets is not known. Base qualities were left out, and no much larger clone turns up one base away. TCRbeta CDR3 regions were amplified from genomic DNA using the immunoSEQ Assay, a bias-controlled multiplex PCR. For the original study's pipeline: The number of nucleated cells in each sample was estimated from the amplification of reference gene primers within the assay. To quantify the absolute abundance of each unique TCRbeta CDR3 rearrangement, sequence reads were collapsed and filtered. For each sample, productive Simpson clonality was calculated as the square root of Simpson's diversity index over productive rearrangements. The source is immuneACCESS, and TCRdb retained only in-frame sequences with V and J called. Part of the clones is not carried over; for the studies checked, unresolved V genes explain less than half of this, and the remainder is unexplained. From that table come the V and J calls and clone size; the DNA was used to work out D and trimming. Present in this sample are 250,000 to 300,000 clones, roughly 90% of which were seen just once. The ten largest make up around 1% of the sample.

In the prospective study, participants were roughly 18 to 100 years old, resided in about two dozen geographic areas of the United States, and were enrolled through a virtual design. In the prospective study, cohorts were assigned on the basis of participant-reported clinical history obtained from a screening survey and a study questionnaire. Recovered participants in ImmuneRACE Cohort 3 were defined as having two consecutive negative NP/OP PCR tests, clearance from a healthcare professional, or resolution of symptoms. Mobile phlebotomists in the prospective study collected whole blood, serum and a nasopharyngeal or oropharyngeal swab from every participant. Additional blood draws and questionnaires over an approximately 2-month period could optionally be provided by prospective study participants. Before DNA extraction, prospective study blood samples were shipped either frozen or at room temperature.

The clonotype was recovered from a woman in her 30s who had recovered from COVID-19. Sequencing used PBMCs or T cells enriched from blood (not recorded which).

Here the CDR3 is given as CASGSGGTNTGELFF. Here is the DNA: TGCGCCAGCGGGTCCGGGGGAACGAACACCGGGGAGCTGTTTTTT. The V and J genes are TRBV5-1 and TRBJ2-2; a tentative D call is TRBD2 (6 bases match). The germline ends are 13 bases apart after V is trimmed by 7 bases and J by 0 bases. Measured from the cysteine to the phenylalanine, the CDR3 is 15 residues long. Here the CDR3 DNA is all that survives: 45 bases in frame from base 1. CDR1 and CDR2 are read off the germline V gene as SGHRS and YFSETQ.